Shown below are 13 T cell receptor beta chains from a single sample sequenced in a study of CD8+ T cells in alopecia areata. RNA extraction and reverse transcription yielded cDNA as sequencing template. The repertoire was sequenced with immunoSEQ multiplex PCR; TCRdb's copy has only in-frame clones and lacks some. Recorded here are about 110,000 clones, none singletons. The material sequenced was lesional skin. The receptors here all came from a C3H/HeJ mouse with alopecia areata. MHC haplotype of the mouse line: H2-k.

This clone was seen a handful of times. The genes are named according to mouse. Coverage ceases 4 residues before the CDR3 finishes, and the germline J gene fills in the end. The chain carries TRBV13-3 and TRBJ2-2; 10 bases fit TRBD2. The CDR3 extends over 16 amino acids. The V gene end was trimmed by 3 bases and the J gene end by 0 bases; junction bases not matched to a gene: 2. The germline V gene encodes CDR1 NNHDY and CDR2 SYVADS. The part of the CDR3 DNA that was read is TGTGCCAGCAGTGGGGACTGGGGAGCAAACACCGGG. Protein product: CASSGDWGANTG. The whole CDR3 protein reads CASSGDWGANTGQLYF. The full variable domain, with the rest looked up from reference TRBV13-3 and TRBJ2-2, is EAAVTQSPRSKVAVTGGKVTLSCHQTNNHDYMYWYRQDTGHGLRLIHYSYVADSTEKGDIPDGYKASRPSQENFSLILELASLSQTAVYFCASSGDWGANTGQLYFGEGSKLTVL.

Points on this clone: These gene names are mouse names. The read comes to an end 4 residues before the CDR3 does, leaving the germline J gene to fill in the end. This chain connects TRBV1 to TRBJ1-1, with 7 bases fitting TRBD1. This CDR3 contains 12 residues. Looked up from germline, CDR1 is NSQYPW and CDR2 is LRSPGD (reference sequence). The sequenced part of the CDR3 DNA is TGCACCTGCAGTGTGACAGGGCCA. Amino acids: CTCSVTGP. The whole CDR3 protein reads CTCSVTGPEVFF.

This clone has a handful of counts. These gene names are mouse names. The part of the CDR3 DNA that was read is TGTGCCAGCAGTCCGGACAGGTTTTAT. Translating gives CASSPDRFY. In full, the CDR3 reads CASSPDRFYEQYF. V and J are TRBV13-3 and TRBJ2-7, with 7 bases lining up with TRBD1. The missing CDR3 end, 4 residues past where the read stops, is filled in from the germline J gene. From germline, CDR1 is NNHDY and CDR2 SYVADS. The CDR3 has 13 amino acids.

This clone was found a few times. The gene symbols are mouse symbols. Coverage ceases 4 residues before the CDR3 finishes, and the germline J gene fills in the end. The V and J genes are TRBV13-3 and TRBJ2-1; D may be TRBD1 (6 bases). CDR3 length equals 14 residues. Trimming left V 6 bases short and J 6 bases short, with 16 bases between. The germline V gene has CDR1 NNHDY and CDR2 SYVADS. The CDR3 sequence: CASTRDTSPAEQFF. Partial CDR3 DNA: TGTGCCAGCACCCGGGACACCTCTCCTGCT.

This clone was counted only a few times. Gene names and germline refer to mouse. The read ends 4 residues early relative to the CDR3; the germline J gene fills the gap. This chain links TRBV1 with TRBJ1-1, with 10 bases identical to TRBD1. Germline loops: CDR1 NSQYPW, CDR2 LRSPGD (reference sequence). The V and J ends lost 6 bases and 2 bases, in that order; junction bases with no gene match: 3. The CDR3 sequence is 14 residues long. The covered CDR3 bases are TGCACCTGCAGGACGACAGGGGGCAACACA. Its translation is CTCRTTGGNT. The complete CDR3 protein is CTCRTTGGNTEVFF.

This clone showed up many times. Gene names denote mouse genes. The CDR3 end falls 4 residues outside the read, so it is completed with the germline J gene. Within the sample, other DNA sequences also encode this same CDR3. The J gene is TRBJ1-2, the V gene TRBV1; 7 nucleotides agree with TRBD1. Germline CDR1 NSQYPW, CDR2 LRSPGD (reference sequence). The CDR3 sequence is 15 residues long. V trimming: 3 bases; J trimming: 0 bases; junction bases outside the gene matches: 4. CDR3 DNA (partial): TGCACCTGCAGTGCCCCCGACAGGGCAAACTCC. As protein: CTCSAPDRANS. Given in full, the CDR3 is CTCSAPDRANSDYTF.

This clone occurred a few times. Genes and germline are mouse. The read terminates 4 residues ahead of where the CDR3 ends, so the germline J gene completes it. This rearrangement joins TRBV19 to TRBJ1-4; weak D call: TRBD1 (6 bases). CDR3 size: 13 residues. Looked up from germline, CDR1 is FNHDT and CDR2 is SITEND (reference sequence). The sequenced CDR3 bases are TGTGCCAGCAGGCGGGACATCCGCGAA. This sequence encodes CASRRDIRE. The full CDR3 protein is CASRRDIRERLFF.

Remarks on this clone: Gene and germline names: mouse. The read ends 4 residues early relative to the CDR3; the germline J gene fills the gap. The chain carries TRBV1 and TRBJ1-1; TRBD1 is a possible D gene (5 bases). The CDR3 has 13 amino acids. CDR1 and CDR2 from the germline V gene are NSQYPW and LRSPGD (reference sequence). CDR3 amino acids: CTCSAGGHSEVFF. CDR3 DNA (partial): TGCACCTGCAGTGCAGGTGGACACTCA. The whole variable domain, remainder taken from reference TRBV1 and TRBJ1-1, is VTLLEQNPRWRLVPRGQAVNLRCILKNSQYPWMSWYQQDLQKQLQWLFTLRSPGDKEVKSLPGADYLATRVTDTELRLQVANMSQGRTLYCTCSAGGHSEVFFGKGTRLTVV.

This clone was seen at least ten times. Mouse names are used for the genes. The read falls 4 residues short of the CDR3 end, and the missing part is taken from the germline J gene. The chain employs TRBV13-3 and TRBJ2-1; no clear D. The CDR3 loop spans 12 amino acids. Looked up from germline, CDR1 is NNHDY and CDR2 is SYVADS. Deletions cut 3 bases from V and 6 bases from J, with 7 bases between. The sequenced CDR3 bases are TGTGCCAGCAGTGTCCTTGGTGCT. Amino acids: CASSVLGA. The full-length CDR3 reads as CASSVLGAEQFF.

This clone has more than one count but fewer than ten. The DNA translation disagrees with the TCRdb protein at residue 10, so the protein in this description comes from the DNA. Gene labels here are mouse ones. With the read ending 3 residues before the CDR3 end, the germline J gene is used to fill in that end. This chain uses TRBV19 with TRBJ1-3, with D perhaps matching TRBD1 (6 bases). Trimming stripped 5 bases from V and 5 bases from J, with 11 bases between. Germline V CDR1 and CDR2: FNHDT, SITEND (reference sequence). The CDR3 contains 13 residues. Partial CDR3 DNA: TGTGCCAGCAGCCAACAGGGAAGAAATACG. Protein: CASSQQGRNT. The whole CDR3 protein reads CASSQQGRNTLYF.

This clone has ten or more counts. Gene names are mouse gene names. The CDR3 is cut off 4 residues early in the read; its end comes from the germline J gene. The V gene is TRBV13-3, the J gene TRBJ1-2; no clear D gene. V was trimmed by 4 bases and J by 4 bases, leaving 8 bases between them. Germline CDR1 NNHDY, CDR2 SYVADS. The CDR3 length is 12 residues. The sequenced CDR3 bases are TGTGCCAGCAGTCCCGACACCTCC. This translates into CASSPDTS. The whole CDR3 sequence is CASSPDTSDYTF.

This clone was found a few times. All gene names here are mouse names. The CDR3 end lies 4 residues beyond the end of the read and is filled in from the germline J gene. The same CDR3 can be traced to other DNA sequences in this sample. The V gene is TRBV1, the J gene TRBJ1-1, with a possible D match to TRBD1 (6 bases). The CDR3 runs 14 residues. Germline CDR1 NSQYPW, CDR2 LRSPGD (reference sequence). V gave up 2 bases and J gave up 3 bases, with 10 bases separating them. The covered CDR3 bases are TGCACCTGCAGTGCACGCCAGGGGCACACA. It codes for CTCSARQGHT. The full CDR3 reads CTCSARQGHTEVFF.

This clone has more than one count but fewer than ten. The germline and genes are mouse ones. The read gets to within 4 residues of the CDR3 end, and the germline J gene fills in the rest. The rearrangement uses TRBV1 and TRBJ2-7; 11 nucleotides agree with TRBD2. The CDR3 contains 16 residues. Germline V gene lookup returns CDR1 NSQYPW and CDR2 LRSPGD (reference sequence). V was clipped by 3 bases and J by 0 bases; unmatched bases: 4. The sequenced CDR3 bases are TGCACCTGCAGTGCCCTGGACTGGGGGGACTCCTAT. This sequence encodes CTCSALDWGDSY. The full CDR3 reads CTCSALDWGDSYEQYF.